A selection of T cell receptor beta chains follows, all from one sample in a study of T-cell reconstitution after alpha-beta-depleted transplantation in children. Via MiXCR, TCRdb re-called the PCR reads, giving one row per CDR3 protein. This sample carries approximately 520,000 distinct CDR3 sequences, around 10% of them seen once, and the ten largest clones take less than 15%. Sample: PBMCs, mostly from graft donor cells, taken 180 days after TCRalphabeta/CD19-depleted stem cell transplant. These receptors all stem from a female patient between 2 and 15 years old who had a stem cell transplant for aplastic anemia, so the T cells may come from the graft donor. The CDR3 runs from the conserved cysteine through the conserved F or W. D genes are given only for firm matches. The size entry is marked missing in some rows and otherwise reads once, few, many or a size class.

V gene	D gene	clone size	CDR3 length	J gene	CDR3 DNA	CDR3 protein
TRBV5-1	TRBD2	many	14	TRBJ2-1	TGCGCCAGCAGGGCTAGCGGGAGGTCCAATGAGCAGTTCTTC	CASRASGRSNEQFF
TRBV25-1	TRBD2	-	16	TRBJ2-2	TGTGCCAGCTGTGGCTCCGGGACTAGCGGCACCGGGGAGCTGTTTTTT	CASCGSGTSGTGELFF
TRBV3-1	TRBD2	-	21	TRBJ2-1	TGTGCCAGCAGCCAGACCAGACTAGCGAACTACTACCTGAGCTCCTACAATGAGCAGTTCTTC	CASSQTRLANYYLSSYNEQFF
TRBV12-3/TRBV12-4	TRBD1	few	14	TRBJ1-1	TGTGCCAGCAGTTCTGGGACAGGGGTGCTCGAAGCTTTCTTT	CASSSGTGVLEAFF
TRBV15	TRBD2	-	16	TRBJ2-1	TGTGCCACCAGCAGAAAAACTAGCGGGAGTAGCAATGAGCAGTTCTTC	CATSRKTSGSSNEQFF
TRBV11-2	TRBD2	-	14	TRBJ2-5	TGTGCCAGCAGCTTAGTGGGACTAGCGGAGACCCAGTACTTC	CASSLVGLAETQYF
TRBV12-3/TRBV12-4	-	few	11	TRBJ2-2	TGTGCCAGCAGTCGGACCCGGGAGCTGTTTTTT	CASSRTRELFF
TRBV4-3	TRBD2	few	13	TRBJ2-1	TGCGCCAGCAGCCAGATAGCGGGAAATGAGCAGTTCTTC	CASSQIAGNEQFF
TRBV9	TRBD2	many	16	TRBJ2-5	TGTGCCAGCAGCGATGAAGCGGGAGGGCCTTCGGGGACCCAGTACTTC	CASSDEAGGPSGTQYF
TRBV6-1	TRBD2	-	17	TRBJ2-3	TGTGCCAGCAGCCTACTTAGCGGGAGTGGGAAGGCAGATACGCAGTATTTT	CASSLLSGSGKADTQYF
TRBV19	-	few	13	TRBJ2-1	TGTGCCAGTAGTACCGATGGAATGAATGAGCAGTTCTTC	CASSTDGMNEQFF
TRBV29-1	-	many	11	TRBJ2-7	TGCAGCGTTGGGGCGACAGGCGAGCAGTACTTC	CSVGATGEQYF
TRBV11-3	-	few	13	TRBJ1-2	TGTGCCAGCAGCTTGACAGGAGTCTATGGCTACACCTTC	CASSLTGVYGYTF
TRBV12-3/TRBV12-4	-	few	14	TRBJ1-5	TGTGCCAGCAGTAAGATCGGAGAGGGCCAGCCCCAGCATTTT	CASSKIGEGQPQHF
TRBV4-3	-	-	19	TRBJ2-6	TGCGCCAGCAGCCCACAAGTCCTCTTACTAGGCACTGGGGCCAACGTCCTGACTTTC	CASSPQVLLLGTGANVLTF
TRBV28	-	-	15	TRBJ2-1	TGTGCCAGCAGTCACGGGACCCCAGGGATCATTGAGCAGTTCTTC	CASSHGTPGIIEQFF
TRBV20-1	-	-	13	TRBJ2-5	TGCAGTGCTAGAGTGGTAGGGCAAGAGACCCAGTACTTC	CSARVVGQETQYF
TRBV9	-	few	13	TRBJ1-3	TGTGCCAGCAGCGTACGGGGGTCGGACACCATATATTTT	CASSVRGSDTIYF